The 30 T cell receptor beta chains given below trace back to one sample, sequenced in a study of T cells after yellow fever vaccination. TCRdb called the 5' RACE reads again in MiXCR, with one record for every CDR3 protein. Of roughly 63,000 distinct CDR3 sequences in the sample, approximately 7.4% are singletons; the top ten hold about 40%. This sample comprised CD8+ T cells sorted from PBMCs, obtained 15 days after the yellow fever booster vaccination. These receptors were collected from a man aged 30-40 years who received the YFV17D yellow fever vaccine.

This clonotype was observed many times. The chain employs TRBV4-3 and TRBJ1-2; possible D gene TRBD1, 6 bases. Trimming left V 0 bases short and J 0 bases short, with 11 bases between. The CDR3 length is 16 residues. Per the germline V gene, CDR1 is LGHNA and CDR2 is YSLEER. CDR3 sequence reads: CASSQDAGAANYGYTF. For the CDR3, the DNA is TGCGCCAGCAGCCAAGATGCAGGGGCGGCTAACTATGGCTACACCTTC.

This clonotype was counted ten times or more. The chain recombines TRBV20-1 with TRBJ2-7; D is uncertain. V was shortened by 0 bases and J by 0 bases, with 9 bases between the two germline ends. Germline V CDR1 and CDR2: DFQATT, SNEGSKA (reference sequence). This CDR3 comprises 14 residues. This CDR3 is CSARDLGSSYEQYF. Here the CDR3 DNA reads TGCAGTGCTAGAGATCTCGGATCCTCCTACGAGCAGTACTTC.

The CDR3 nucleotides are TGTGCCAGCAGCTTAGTTGCCAGGCTAGATACGCAGTATTTT. Residues: CASSLVARLDTQYF. The chain couples TRBV7-2 to TRBJ2-3, with D hard to call. The CDR3 is 14 amino acids. V lost 1 base, J lost 5 bases, and 10 bases lay in between. Germline V gene sequence: CDR1 SGHTA, CDR2 FQGNSA.

This clonotype was recorded many times. V usage is TRBV5-1 and J usage is TRBJ1-1; possible D gene TRBD1, 5 bases. CDR1 is SGHRS and CDR2 is YFSETQ in the germline V gene. This CDR3 comprises 14 residues. Trimming shortened V by 4 bases and J by 5 bases, and 15 bases separated the two germline ends. CDR3: CASSRWEGWTEAFF. DNA for the CDR3: TGCGCCAGCAGCCGTTGGGAGGGGTGGACTGAAGCTTTCTTT.

At least ten counts were recorded for this clonotype. This CDR3 is CASSARDLQQFF. CDR3 sequence (DNA): TGTGCCAGCAGCGCCCGGGACTTGCAGCAGTTCTTC. The chain recombines TRBV7-9 with TRBJ2-1, with a tentative D call TRBD2 (6 bases). V shed 5 bases and J shed 11 bases, with 13 bases lying between them. Germline-derived CDR1 and CDR2 are SEHNR and FQNEAQ (reference sequence). This CDR3 has 12 residues.

This clonotype has at least ten counts. The genes are TRBV29-1 and TRBJ2-3; 14 nucleotides line up with TRBD2. Germline V gives CDR1 SQVTM, CDR2 ANQGSEA. The V gene end was trimmed by 4 bases and the J gene end by 6 bases; junction bases not matched to a gene: 12. The CDR3 is 17 residues long. Here the CDR3 DNA reads TGCAGCGTTGGGCCCGGGACTAGCGGGAGAGTGTCGGATACGCAGTATTTT. Translation gives CSVGPGTSGRVSDTQYF.

This clonotype was recorded many times. V usage is TRBV29-1 and J usage is TRBJ1-2; D is ambiguous. Trimming cost V 1 base and J 10 bases, with 13 bases left between them. Germline CDR1 is SQVTM and CDR2 is ANQGSEA. CDR3 length: 12 residues. CDR3 nucleotides: TGCAGCGTTGAAGTAAGGGATATGGACTACACCTTC. Encoded protein: CSVEVRDMDYTF.

This clonotype was observed at least ten times. This chain joins TRBV6-1 and TRBJ1-3; D is unclear. V dropped 0 bases and J dropped 0 bases, with 6 bases sitting between them. Germline loops: CDR1 MNHNS, CDR2 SASEGT. The CDR3 is 15 residues long. The CDR3 protein is CASSEASASGNTIYF. The CDR3 DNA reads TGTGCCAGCAGTGAAGCTTCAGCCTCTGGAAACACCATATATTTT.

Ten or more counts support this clonotype. The chain is built from TRBV18 and TRBJ1-5; 7 nucleotides agree with TRBD1. J gave up 7 bases and V 3 bases, and 6 bases lay outside the gene matches. CDR1 and CDR2 (germline): KGHSH, LQKENI. CDR3 size: 14 residues. CDR3 protein: CASSPTGPNQPQHF. CDR3 in DNA: TGTGCCAGCTCACCGACAGGGCCCAACCAGCCCCAGCATTTT.

This clonotype came up many times. The chain uses TRBV3-1 and TRBJ2-5, with a tentative D call TRBD2 (7 bases). The CDR3 runs 15 residues. Germline lookup yields CDR1 LGHDT and CDR2 YNNKEL (reference sequence). V was shortened by 3 bases and J by 5 bases, with 16 bases between the two germline ends. The CDR3, as DNA: TGTGCCAGCAGCCATTTAGGGGGGGGTCAGGAGACCCAGTACTTC. Translating it yields CASSHLGGGQETQYF.

In its sample, this clonotype was seen many times. This chain uses TRBV7-6 with TRBJ2-7; 9 bases match TRBD2. The CDR3 sequence is 14 residues long. Germline V CDR1 and CDR2: SGHVS, FNYEAQ. V dropped 2 bases and J dropped 5; count of bases not matched to a gene: 4. The CDR3 reads CASSLLAGSNEQYF. The CDR3 DNA sequence: TGTGCCAGCAGCTTACTAGCGGGATCTAACGAGCAGTACTTC. The full variable domain, in which reference TRBV7-6 and TRBJ2-7 provide the parts outside the CDR3, is GAGVSQSPRYKVTKRGQDVALRCDPISGHVSLYWYRQALGQGPEFLTYFNYEAQQDKSGLPNDRFSAERPEGSISTLTIQRTEQRDSAMYRCASSLLAGSNEQYFGPGTRLTVT.

The CDR3 sequence is CASSSPGITYNEQFF. CDR3 DNA sequence: TGTGCCAGCTCCTCCCCGGGAATCACCTACAATGAGCAGTTCTTC. The chain uses TRBV7-9 and TRBJ2-1, with a tentative D call TRBD2 (5 bases). The CDR3 consists of 15 residues. Trimming stripped 8 bases from V and 2 bases from J, with 16 bases between. Germline assignment: CDR1 SEHNR and CDR2 FQNEAQ (reference sequence).

Many counts were recorded for this clonotype. The chain recombines TRBV6-6 with TRBJ1-1; 8 nucleotides match TRBD1. Germline V gene lookup returns CDR1 MNHNY and CDR2 SVGAGI (reference sequence). V trimming: 5 bases; J trimming: 11 bases; junction bases outside the gene matches: 7. This CDR3 is built from 12 residues. The CDR3 DNA sequence: TGTGCCAGCAGTACCGGACAGGGCTTGGCTTTCTTT. Translating it yields CASSTGQGLAFF.

This clonotype was seen at least ten times. The genes are TRBV7-8 and TRBJ2-1; D tentatively reads TRBD1 or TRBD2 (7 bases each). Trimming left V 5 bases short and J 7 bases short, with 18 bases between. Germline CDR1 reads SGHVS; CDR2 reads FQNEAQ. CDR3 length equals 15 residues. The CDR3 is CASSAHRGGSNEQFF. The CDR3, as DNA: TGTGCCAGCAGCGCCCACAGGGGAGGGTCGAATGAGCAGTTCTTC.

The table lists this clonotype with many counts. V usage is TRBV2 and J usage is TRBJ1-5; the match to TRBD1 covers 11 bases. The CDR3 length is 15 residues. The V segment lost 4 bases and the J segment 6 bases; nucleotides outside the gene matches: 5. Germline lookup yields CDR1 SNHLY and CDR2 FYNNEI. The CDR3 DNA reads as TGTGCCAGCAGTGTGGGGACAGGGGGAGTTCAGCCCCAGCATTTT. Amino acids: CASSVGTGGVQPQHF.

This clonotype was seen many times. The J gene is TRBJ2-7, the V gene TRBV7-8; D may be TRBD2 (5 bases). The ends were cut back, 1 base at V and 3 bases at J, with 13 bases in the middle. The CDR3 has 15 amino acids. Germline V gives CDR1 SGHVS, CDR2 FQNEAQ. The CDR3, as DNA: TGTGCCAGCAGCTTAGTTGTAGGGAGTGACTACGAGCAGTACTTC. Translation: CASSLVVGSDYEQYF.

This clonotype was counted at least ten times. The chain couples TRBV7-8 to TRBJ2-7; D gene ambiguous. Germline V gene data show CDR1 as SGHVS and CDR2 as FQNEAQ. V lost 0 bases to trimming and J lost 5 bases, with 5 bases between them. This CDR3 region has 12 residues. The CDR3 nucleotides read TGTGCCAGCAGCTTAGCGGTGGACGAGCAGTACTTC. It specifies CASSLAVDEQYF.

At least ten counts were recorded for this clonotype. The CDR3 coding sequence is TGCGCCAGCAGCCCGGACAGGGGAGGGTATGGCTACACCTTC. Protein sequence: CASSPDRGGYGYTF. The chain has TRBV4-3 and TRBJ1-2; the match to TRBD1 covers 9 bases. The V segment lost 4 bases and the J segment 5 bases; nucleotides outside the gene matches: 5. The CDR3 consists of 14 residues. Germline CDR1 and CDR2: LGHNA and YSLEER.

The chain links TRBV30 to TRBJ1-1; D is uncertain. The CDR3 totals 14 residues. Germline lookup yields CDR1 GTSNPN and CDR2 SVGIG (reference sequence). The V and J ends lost 0 bases and 5 bases respectively, with 13 bases between them. The CDR3 DNA reads TGTGCCTGGAGTGTCCCAGAGGTGGATACTGAAGCTTTCTTT. Translation gives CAWSVPEVDTEAFF.

This clonotype was detected ten times or more. The chain couples TRBV5-1 to TRBJ2-3; 9 bases align to TRBD2. CDR1 and CDR2 from the germline V gene are SGHRS and YFSETQ. The CDR3 is 16 residues long. Trimming at V came to 4 bases and at J to 4 bases, leaving 10 bases not matched to a gene. The CDR3 DNA is TGCGCCAGCAGCGCGGGCATAGCGGGAGTGTCAGATACGCAGTATTTT. It is translated as CASSAGIAGVSDTQYF.

This clonotype was seen ten or more times. V gene TRBV14 combines with J gene TRBJ2-1, with 8 bases aligning to TRBD2. J gave up 7 bases and V 1 base, and 6 bases lay outside the gene matches. This CDR3 spans 15 amino acids. Germline V CDR1 and CDR2: SGHDN, FVKESK. In DNA form, the CDR3 reads TGTGCCAGCAGCCAAGTAGCGGGGCCCTGGAATGAGCAGTTCTTC. This gives the protein CASSQVAGPWNEQFF.

This clonotype showed up many times. The gene calls are TRBV10-3 and TRBJ2-2; 7 bases map to TRBD2. The V and J ends lost 4 bases and 3 bases, in that order; junction bases with no gene match: 8. CDR1 ENHRY and CDR2 SYGVKD come from the germline V gene. This CDR3 is built from 16 residues. The chain's CDR3 is CAISVSREYDTGELFF. In DNA, the CDR3 is TGTGCCATCAGTGTCTCGCGGGAGTACGACACCGGGGAGCTGTTTTTT.

This clonotype has more than one count but fewer than ten. The chain combines TRBV20-1 with TRBJ2-7; TRBD2 agrees at 7 bases. Per germline, CDR1 DFQATT and CDR2 SNEGSKA (reference sequence). J was trimmed by 2 bases and V by 0 bases; bases with no gene match: 13. The CDR3 spans 17 residues. DNA of the CDR3: TGCAGTGCTAGAGACACTTTAACTTCCAGCGGGACCTACGAGCAGTACTTC. The encoded protein is CSARDTLTSSGTYEQYF.

This clonotype showed up just a few times. The chain links TRBV19 to TRBJ1-1, with D possibly TRBD1 on 6 matching bases. V was shortened by 1 base and J by 4 bases, with 13 bases between the two germline ends. In germline, CDR1 is LNHDA, CDR2 SQIVND (reference sequence). The CDR3 is 15 amino acids. CDR3 coding DNA: TGTGCCAGTAGTATAGTAGAGGGGGTCGTCACTGAAGCTTTCTTT. Its translation is CASSIVEGVVTEAFF.

Note on this clonotype: A much larger clone is a single base away; this may be a read error. The chain uses TRBV11-2 and TRBJ2-1; perhaps TRBD2 as D (5 bases). The V and J ends lost 7 bases and 9 bases respectively, with 13 bases between them. This CDR3 is 12 amino acids long. The germline CDR1 and CDR2 sequences are SGHAT and FQNNGV. The CDR3 loop is CASNSGGSEQFF. For the CDR3, the DNA is TGTGCCAGCAACTCAGGTGGGAGTGAGCAGTTCTTC. The variable domain in full, completed from reference TRBV11-2 and TRBJ2-1, reads EAGVAQSPRYKIIEKRQSVAFWCNPISGHATLYWYQQILGQGPKLLIQFQNNGVVDDSQLPKDRFSAERLKGVDSTLKIQPAKLEDSAVYLCASNSGGSEQFFGPGTRLTVL.

This clonotype was observed many times. J is TRBJ2-7 and V is TRBV5-4, with D possibly TRBD1 on 6 matching bases. Trimming removed 4 bases at V and 6 bases at J, with 26 bases between. CDR1 SGHNT and CDR2 YYREEE come from the germline V gene (reference sequence). The CDR3 runs 17 residues. CDR3 protein: CASSLILTQTGLREQYF. Here the CDR3 DNA reads TGTGCCAGCAGCCTCATCCTAACTCAGACAGGTCTTCGCGAGCAGTACTTC. The full variable domain, completed using reference TRBV5-4 and TRBJ2-7, is ETGVTQSPTHLIKTRGQQVTLRCSSQSGHNTVSWYQQALGQGPQFIFQYYREEENGRGNFPPRFSGLQFPNYSSELNVNALELDDSALYLCASSLILTQTGLREQYFGPGTRLTVT.

This clonotype came up many times. The V gene is TRBV27, the J gene TRBJ2-1, with TRBD2 matching over 7 bases. The V gene's germline CDR1 is MNHEY and CDR2 SMNVEV (reference sequence). The length of the CDR3 is 12 residues. After removal of 11 bases from V and 8 bases from J, the junction contained 9 bases not matched to a gene. The CDR3 DNA is TGTGCCTCCGTCGGACTAGGGTATGAGCAGTTCTTC. Its protein product is CASVGLGYEQFF.

This clonotype showed up just a few times. V and J are TRBV20-1 and TRBJ2-1; 13 bases map to TRBD2. This CDR3 region has 16 residues. Trimming removed 5 bases from V and 8 bases from J; junction bases left unmatched: 12. Germline CDR1 DFQATT, CDR2 SNEGSKA (reference sequence). Written as DNA, the CDR3 is TGCAGTGCTGGGACTAGCGGGACCTTTAGCGTCGATGAGCAGTTCTTC. Its translation: CSAGTSGTFSVDEQFF.

This clonotype was recorded at least ten times. The chain employs TRBV12-3 or TRBV12-4 and TRBJ2-1, with 7 nucleotides matching TRBD2. Trimming removed 0 bases from V and 9 bases from J; junction bases left unmatched: 5. CDR3 length: 14 amino acids. The CDR3 sequence: CASSLAGGPVEQFF. Here the CDR3 DNA reads TGTGCCAGCAGTTTAGCGGGAGGGCCAGTTGAGCAGTTCTTC.

Many counts were recorded for this clonotype. V is TRBV21-1 and J is TRBJ2-1; TRBD1 is taken as the D call from the table, unchecked against the DNA. TRBV21-1 constitutes a pseudogene. This CDR3 contains 13 residues. The CDR3, as DNA: TGTGCCAGCAGCAAGGACCGGGACAATGAGCAGTTCTTC. Translation gives CASSKDRDNEQFF.